This TCR beta chain was recovered during a study of CD8+ T cells in alopecia areata. Study overall: In an open-label trial, patients got 5 to 10 mg tofacitinib twice daily. Severity of treated patients was scored by affected scalp percentage.

Once RNA had been extracted, it was reverse transcribed into cDNA to act as the sequencing template. Profiling relied on immunoSEQ multiplex PCR, and the TCRdb table lists in-frame clones only, not all of them. The sample yields around 110,000 clones, about three fifths seen once. Specified treatment: oral pan-JAK inhibitor, 5-10 mg twice daily. Those with alopecia areata gave lesional scalp punch biopsies and peripheral blood. Points from the study as a whole: A single nonresponder leaves the baseline CD8+ expansion link to response uncertain.

Between the trimmed V and J ends, which lost 8 bases and 3 bases, there was a span of 11 bases. The CDR3 consists of 12 residues. The germline gives CDR1 MNHNY, CDR2 SVGAGI (reference sequence). In regard to this clone: Its antigen remains unknown.

The chain carries TRBV6-6 and TRBJ2-7; D is uncertain. The sample in question was CD8+ T cells sorted from blood, obtained at week 24, from a patient treated with tofacitinib. This sequence originates from a human donor with alopecia areata. The CDR3, as DNA: TGTGCCAGCTCCTTTTCGGTCTACGAGCAGTACTTC. It yields the protein CASSFSVYEQYF.